The clone carrying this TCR beta chain was observed once. As yet, its antigen is unknown. The length of the CDR3 is 13 residues. CDR1 and CDR2 (germline): LGHDT, YNNKEL (reference sequence). Trimming shortened V by 5 bases and J by 7 bases, and 12 bases separated the two germline ends. Using immunoSEQ multiplex PCR, the repertoire was profiled, and TCRdb retains in-frame clones only, with some absent. Counted here are approximately 100,000 clones, approximately 93% occurring once; the ten biggest clones make up 4.5%. These data originate in a study of T cell responses to AZD1222 COVID-19 vaccine. Study context: Both about-4-week and about-12-week second-dose recipients were combined. Findings and caveats of the study: Spike-specific TCR depth and breadth grew after two AZD1222 doses. Donors in the cohort were predominantly white British and more often female, and clonal diversity was possibly underestimated.

V usage is TRBV3-1 (or the pseudogene TRBV3-2) and J usage is TRBJ1-5, with D possibly TRBD1 on 6 matching bases. The sample here was peripheral blood, taken on day 0 of AZD1222 vaccination. The sequence derives from an adult in good health. CDR3 sequence reads: CASSVRGGQPQHF. The CDR3 DNA follows: TGTGCCAGCAGCGTGAGGGGGGGCCAGCCCCAGCATTTT.